This T cell receptor beta chain emerged from a study of neurological immune-mediated disorders. This clonotype appeared many times. With 10-nucleotide random UMIs included, cDNA was synthesized by 5'RACE. TCRdb analysed the 5' RACE reads with MiXCR anew, one entry per CDR3 protein. The sample contains around 97,000 distinct CDR3 sequences, about 10% of which appear only once. With 0 bases clipped from V and 6 bases from J, the junction kept 6 bases outside the gene matches. The CDR3 totals 15 residues. The germline V gene encodes CDR1 SGHRS and CDR2 YFSETQ. Time point indicated: longitudinal time-point 3.

V gene TRBV5-1 combines with J gene TRBJ2-1, with 7 bases matching TRBD2. The sample taken for sequencing was PBMCs. This receptor was obtained from a female donor with HTLV-1-associated myelopathy (HAM/TSP). CDR3 protein: CASSLEPGRVNEQFF. CDR3 DNA sequence: TGCGCCAGCAGCTTGGAACCGGGGAGGGTCAATGAGCAGTTCTTC.